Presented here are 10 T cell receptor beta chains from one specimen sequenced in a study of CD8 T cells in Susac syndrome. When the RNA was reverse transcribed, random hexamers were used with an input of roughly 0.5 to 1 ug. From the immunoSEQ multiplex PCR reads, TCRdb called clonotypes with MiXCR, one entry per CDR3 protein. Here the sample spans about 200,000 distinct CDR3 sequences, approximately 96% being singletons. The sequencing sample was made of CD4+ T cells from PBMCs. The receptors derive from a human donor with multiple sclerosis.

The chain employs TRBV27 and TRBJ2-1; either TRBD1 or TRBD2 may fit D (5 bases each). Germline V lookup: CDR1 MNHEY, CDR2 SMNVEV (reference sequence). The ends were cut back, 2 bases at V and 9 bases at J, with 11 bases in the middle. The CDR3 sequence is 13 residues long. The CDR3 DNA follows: TGTGCCAGCAGTTTAGAGGGGCTGGGTGAGCAGTTCTTC. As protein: CASSLEGLGEQFF.

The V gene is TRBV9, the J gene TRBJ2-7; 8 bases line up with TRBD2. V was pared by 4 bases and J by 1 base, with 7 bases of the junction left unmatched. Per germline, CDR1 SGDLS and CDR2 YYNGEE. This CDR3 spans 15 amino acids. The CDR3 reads CASSTGGTSSYEQYF. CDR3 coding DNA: TGTGCCAGCAGCACGGGAGGGACGTCTTCCTACGAGCAGTACTTC.

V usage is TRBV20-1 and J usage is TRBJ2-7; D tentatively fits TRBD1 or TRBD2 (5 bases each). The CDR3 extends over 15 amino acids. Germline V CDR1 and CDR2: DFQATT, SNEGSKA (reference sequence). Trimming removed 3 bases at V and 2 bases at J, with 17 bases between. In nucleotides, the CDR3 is TGCAGTGCTAGGACCGCCCGGGGCACCACCTACGAGCAGTACTTC. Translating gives CSARTARGTTYEQYF.

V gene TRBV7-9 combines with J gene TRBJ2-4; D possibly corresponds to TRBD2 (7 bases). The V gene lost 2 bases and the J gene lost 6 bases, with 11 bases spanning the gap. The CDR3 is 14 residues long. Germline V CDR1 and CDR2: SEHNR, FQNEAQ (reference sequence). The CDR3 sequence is CASSLRGEGNIQYF. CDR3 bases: TGTGCCAGCAGCTTAAGGGGGGAGGGAAACATTCAGTACTTC.

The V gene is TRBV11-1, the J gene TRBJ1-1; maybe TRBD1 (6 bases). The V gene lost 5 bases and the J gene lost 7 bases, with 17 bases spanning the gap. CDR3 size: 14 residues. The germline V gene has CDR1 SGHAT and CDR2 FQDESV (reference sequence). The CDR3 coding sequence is TGTGCCAGCAGCCGAAACACAGGGCTATTTGAAGCTTTCTTT. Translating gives CASSRNTGLFEAFF. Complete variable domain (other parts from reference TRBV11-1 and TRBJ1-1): EAEVAQSPRYKITEKSQAVAFWCDPISGHATLYWYRQILGQGPELLVQFQDESVVDDSQLPKDRFSAERLKGVDSTLKIQPAELGDSAMYLCASSRNTGLFEAFFGQGTRLTVV.

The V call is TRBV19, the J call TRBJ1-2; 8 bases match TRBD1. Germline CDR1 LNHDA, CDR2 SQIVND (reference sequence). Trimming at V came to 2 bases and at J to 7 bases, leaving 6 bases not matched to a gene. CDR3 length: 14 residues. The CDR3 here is CASSIQDREVGYTF. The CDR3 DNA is TGTGCCAGTAGTATACAGGACAGGGAGGTTGGCTACACCTTC.

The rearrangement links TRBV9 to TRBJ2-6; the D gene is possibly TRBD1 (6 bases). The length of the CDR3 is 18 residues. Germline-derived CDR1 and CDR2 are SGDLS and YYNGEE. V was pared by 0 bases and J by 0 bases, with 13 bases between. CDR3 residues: CASSVAGTLPSGANVLTF. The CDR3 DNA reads TGTGCCAGCAGCGTAGCCGGGACACTTCCCTCTGGGGCCAACGTCCTGACTTTC.

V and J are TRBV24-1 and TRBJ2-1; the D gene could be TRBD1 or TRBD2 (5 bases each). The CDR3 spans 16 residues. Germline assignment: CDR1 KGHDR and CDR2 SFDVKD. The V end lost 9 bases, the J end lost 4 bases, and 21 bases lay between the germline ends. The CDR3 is CATGTAENPGYNEQFF. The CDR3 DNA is TGTGCCACCGGGACCGCGGAAAACCCAGGGTACAATGAGCAGTTCTTC.

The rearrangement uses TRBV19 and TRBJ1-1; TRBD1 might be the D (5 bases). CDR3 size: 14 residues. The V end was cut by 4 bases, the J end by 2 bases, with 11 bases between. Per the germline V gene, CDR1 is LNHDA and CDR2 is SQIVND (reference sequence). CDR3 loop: CASSKEGPNTEAFF. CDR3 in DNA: TGTGCCAGTAGTAAGGAGGGGCCCAACACTGAAGCTTTCTTT. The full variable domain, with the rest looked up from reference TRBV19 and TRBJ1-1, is DGGITQSPKYLFRKEGQNVTLSCEQNLNHDAMYWYRQDPGQGLRLIYYSQIVNDFQKGDIAEGYSVSREKKESFPLTVTSAQKNPTAFYLCASSKEGPNTEAFFGQGTRLTVV.

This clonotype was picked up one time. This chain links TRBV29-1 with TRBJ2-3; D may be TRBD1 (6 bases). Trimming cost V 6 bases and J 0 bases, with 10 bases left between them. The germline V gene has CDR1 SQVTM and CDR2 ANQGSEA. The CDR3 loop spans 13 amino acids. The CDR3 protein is CSVPGQSTDTQYF. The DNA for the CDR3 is TGCAGCGTGCCGGGACAAAGCACAGATACGCAGTATTTT.